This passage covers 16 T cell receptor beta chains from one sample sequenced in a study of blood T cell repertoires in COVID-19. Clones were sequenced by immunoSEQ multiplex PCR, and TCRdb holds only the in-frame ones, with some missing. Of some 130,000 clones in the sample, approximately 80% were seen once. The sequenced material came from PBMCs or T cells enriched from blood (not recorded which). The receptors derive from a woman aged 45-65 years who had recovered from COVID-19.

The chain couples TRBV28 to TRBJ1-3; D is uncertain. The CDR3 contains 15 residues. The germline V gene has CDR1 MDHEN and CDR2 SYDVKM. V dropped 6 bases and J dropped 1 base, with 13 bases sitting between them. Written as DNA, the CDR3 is TGTGCCAGCAGGCCGCCGCCCGGTTCTGGAAACACCATATATTTT. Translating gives CASRPPPGSGNTIYF.

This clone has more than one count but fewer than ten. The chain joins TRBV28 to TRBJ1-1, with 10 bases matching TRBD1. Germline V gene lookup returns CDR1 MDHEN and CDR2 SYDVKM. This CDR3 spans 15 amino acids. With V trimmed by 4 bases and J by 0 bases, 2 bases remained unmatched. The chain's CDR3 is CASSSGQGMNTEAFF. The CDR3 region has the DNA TGTGCCAGCAGTTCGGGACAGGGGATGAACACTGAAGCTTTCTTT.

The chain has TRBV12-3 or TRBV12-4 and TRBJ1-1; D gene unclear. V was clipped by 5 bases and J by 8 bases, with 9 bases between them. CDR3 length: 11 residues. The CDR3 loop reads CASSPPTEAFF. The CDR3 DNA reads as TGTGCCAGCAGTCCCCCAACAGAAGCTTTCTTT.

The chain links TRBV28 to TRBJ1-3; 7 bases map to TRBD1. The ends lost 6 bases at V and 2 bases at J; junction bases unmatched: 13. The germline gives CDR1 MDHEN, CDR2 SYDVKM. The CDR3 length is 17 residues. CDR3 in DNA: TGTGCCAGCAGCCCCCTATCTACAGGGGACACTGGAAACACCATATATTTT. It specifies CASSPLSTGDTGNTIYF.

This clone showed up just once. CDR3 DNA: TGTGCCAGCAGTTCATTAGCGGGGGGCTACCAGAGCACAGATACGCAGTATTTT. Amino acid sequence: CASSSLAGGYQSTDTQYF. J is TRBJ2-3 and V is TRBV28; TRBD2 matches at 10 bases. The length of the CDR3 is 18 residues. The ends lost 4 bases at V and 0 bases at J; junction bases unmatched: 10. CDR1 MDHEN and CDR2 SYDVKM come from the germline V gene.

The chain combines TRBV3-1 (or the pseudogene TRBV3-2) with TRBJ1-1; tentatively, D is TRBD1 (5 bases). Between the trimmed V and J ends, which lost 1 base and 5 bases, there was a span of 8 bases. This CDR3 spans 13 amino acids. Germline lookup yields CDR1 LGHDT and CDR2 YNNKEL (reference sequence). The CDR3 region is CASSQAPGTEAFF. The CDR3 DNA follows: TGTGCCAGCAGCCAAGCGCCAGGGACTGAAGCTTTCTTT.

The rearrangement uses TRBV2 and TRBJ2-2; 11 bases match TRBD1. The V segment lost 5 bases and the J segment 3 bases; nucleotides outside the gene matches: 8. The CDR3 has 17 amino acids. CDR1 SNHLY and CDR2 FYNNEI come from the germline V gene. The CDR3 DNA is TGTGCCAGCAGTCCCGGGACAGGGGGAGTGGACACCGGGGAGCTGTTTTTT. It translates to CASSPGTGGVDTGELFF.

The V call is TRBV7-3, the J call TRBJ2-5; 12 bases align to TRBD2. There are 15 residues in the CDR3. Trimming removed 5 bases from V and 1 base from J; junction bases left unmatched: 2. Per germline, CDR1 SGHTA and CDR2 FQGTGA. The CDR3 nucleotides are TGTGCCAGCAGCCCTAGCGGGGGGGCCCAAGAGACCCAGTACTTC. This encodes CASSPSGGAQETQYF. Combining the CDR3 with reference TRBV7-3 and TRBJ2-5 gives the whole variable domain GAGVSQTPSNKVTEKGKYVELRCDPISGHTALYWYRQSLGQGPEFLIYFQGTGAADDSGLPNDRFFAVRPEGSVSTLKIQRTERGDSAVYLCASSPSGGAQETQYFGPGTRLLVL.

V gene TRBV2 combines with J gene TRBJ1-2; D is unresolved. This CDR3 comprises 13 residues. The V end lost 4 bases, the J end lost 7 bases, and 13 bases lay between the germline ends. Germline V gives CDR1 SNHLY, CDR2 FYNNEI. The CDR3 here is CASSVSGESGYTF. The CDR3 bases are TGTGCCAGCAGTGTATCTGGGGAGAGTGGCTACACCTTC. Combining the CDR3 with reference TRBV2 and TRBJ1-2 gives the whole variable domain EPEVTQTPSHQVTQMGQEVILRCVPISNHLYFYWYRQILGQKVEFLVSFYNNEISEKSEIFDDQFSVERPDGSNFTLKIRSTKLEDSAMYFCASSVSGESGYTFGSGTRLTVV.

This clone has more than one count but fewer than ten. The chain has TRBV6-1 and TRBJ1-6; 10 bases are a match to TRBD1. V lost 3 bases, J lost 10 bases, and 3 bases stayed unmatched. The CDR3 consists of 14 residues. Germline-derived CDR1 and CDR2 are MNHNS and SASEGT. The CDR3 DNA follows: TGTGCCAGCAGTGAGGGGACAGGGGTATCACCCCTCCACTTT. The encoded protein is CASSEGTGVSPLHF.

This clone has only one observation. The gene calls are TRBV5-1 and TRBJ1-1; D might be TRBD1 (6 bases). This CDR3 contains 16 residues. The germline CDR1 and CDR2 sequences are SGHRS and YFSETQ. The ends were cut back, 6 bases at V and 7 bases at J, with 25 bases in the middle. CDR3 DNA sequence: TGCGCCAGCACCTTAACCCTTTCCGGACAGAACTATGAAGCTTTCTTT. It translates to CASTLTLSGQNYEAFF.

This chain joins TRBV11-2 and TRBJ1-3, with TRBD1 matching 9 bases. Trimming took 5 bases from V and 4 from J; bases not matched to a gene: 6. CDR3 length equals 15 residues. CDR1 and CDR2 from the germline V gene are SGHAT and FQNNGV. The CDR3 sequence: CASSIQGAKGNTIYF. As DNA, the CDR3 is TGTGCCAGCAGCATACAGGGGGCGAAGGGAAACACCATATATTTT. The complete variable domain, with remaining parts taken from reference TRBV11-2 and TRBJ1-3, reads EAGVAQSPRYKIIEKRQSVAFWCNPISGHATLYWYQQILGQGPKLLIQFQNNGVVDDSQLPKDRFSAERLKGVDSTLKIQPAKLEDSAVYLCASSIQGAKGNTIYFGEGSWLTVV.

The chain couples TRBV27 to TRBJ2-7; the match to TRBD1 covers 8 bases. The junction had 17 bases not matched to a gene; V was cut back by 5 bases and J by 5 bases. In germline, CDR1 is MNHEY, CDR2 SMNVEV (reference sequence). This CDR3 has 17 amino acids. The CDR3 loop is CASSLRPDRAFGDEQYV. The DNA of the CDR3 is TGTGCCAGCAGTCTACGACCGGACAGGGCGTTTGGTGACGAGCAGTACGTC.

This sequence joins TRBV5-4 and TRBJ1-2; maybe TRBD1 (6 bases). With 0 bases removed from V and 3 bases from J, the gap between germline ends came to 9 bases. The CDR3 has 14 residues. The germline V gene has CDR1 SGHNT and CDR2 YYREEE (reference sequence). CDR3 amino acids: CASSLAGGHYGYTF. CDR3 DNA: TGTGCCAGCAGCTTGGCGGGGGGCCACTATGGCTACACCTTC.

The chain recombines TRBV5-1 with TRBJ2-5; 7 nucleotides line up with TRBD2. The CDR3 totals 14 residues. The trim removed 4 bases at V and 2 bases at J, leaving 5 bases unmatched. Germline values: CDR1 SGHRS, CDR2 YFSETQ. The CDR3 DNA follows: TGCGCCAGCAGCAGCTGGGGGGGGCAAGAGACCCAGTACTTC. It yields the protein CASSSWGGQETQYF.

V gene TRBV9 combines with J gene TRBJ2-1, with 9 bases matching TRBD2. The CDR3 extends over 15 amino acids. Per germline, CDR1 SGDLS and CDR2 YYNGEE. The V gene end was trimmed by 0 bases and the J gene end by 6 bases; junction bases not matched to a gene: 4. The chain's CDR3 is CASSVGSGGSNEQFF. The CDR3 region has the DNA TGTGCCAGCAGCGTAGGTAGCGGGGGCAGCAATGAGCAGTTCTTC.